This T cell receptor (beta chain) was sequenced in a study of OX40 agonist ivuxolimab in advanced cancers. At the level of the study: Enrolled patients in dose escalation had cancers that were hepatocellular carcinoma, melanoma, renal cell or head and neck cancer. General study findings and limits: Partial responders at 0.1-3.0 mg/kg showed near-lowest clonal expansion.

The cohort excluded patients with autoimmune disease history or systemic immunosuppression. For this clone: Its matching antigen is unknown.

The CDR3 loop spans 12 amino acids. V was cut by 7 bases and J by 3 bases, with 9 bases left in between. The germline V gene encodes CDR1 SGDLS and CDR2 YYNGEE. TCRdb's copy holds only in-frame clones and misses some; the assay was immunoSEQ multiplex PCR. This sample has roughly 53,000 clones, with over 80% found just once. The chain uses TRBV9 and TRBJ2-3; tentatively, D is TRBD2 (7 bases). The clonotype was recovered from an adult with an advanced solid tumor such as melanoma, head and neck, liver or kidney cancer. The material sequenced was CD4+ or CD8+ T cells sorted from blood, taken in a trial of the OX40 agonist ivuxolimab. The CDR3 region is CASRGATDTQYF. The CDR3 bases are TGTGCCAGCCGGGGGGCAACAGATACGCAGTATTTT.